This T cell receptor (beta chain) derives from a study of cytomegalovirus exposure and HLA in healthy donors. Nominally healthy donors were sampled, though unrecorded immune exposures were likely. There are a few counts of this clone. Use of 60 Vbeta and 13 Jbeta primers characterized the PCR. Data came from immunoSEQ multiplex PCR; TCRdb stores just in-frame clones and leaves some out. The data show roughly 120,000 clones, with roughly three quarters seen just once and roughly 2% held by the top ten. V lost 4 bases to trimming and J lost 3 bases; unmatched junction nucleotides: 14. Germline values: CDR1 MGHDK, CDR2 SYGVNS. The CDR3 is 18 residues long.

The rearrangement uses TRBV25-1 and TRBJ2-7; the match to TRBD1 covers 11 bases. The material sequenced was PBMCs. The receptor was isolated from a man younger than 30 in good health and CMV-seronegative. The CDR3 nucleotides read TGTGCCAGCAGTGCGCCGGGACAGGGGGAAAAACATTTCTACGAGCAGTACTTC. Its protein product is CASSAPGQGEKHFYEQYF.